The clone carrying this T cell receptor beta chain was seen many times. Antigen unknown. PBMCs stored at -80 C, numbering 2 million, were the origin of the unsorted libraries. One entry per CDR3 protein, called by TCRdb with MiXCR from the 5' RACE reads. This table has tens of thousands of distinct CDR3 sequences, roughly 15% appearing once. The sample belongs to a study of neurological immune-mediated disorders. Study-wide points: The greatest TCR clonal expansion occurred in HTLV-1-associated myelopathy and the least in multiple sclerosis, which fell below healthy controls.

Germline loops: CDR1 SGHVS, CDR2 FQNEAQ. The CDR3 is made up of 15 amino acids. Trimming took off 1 base at V and 0 bases at J, with 7 bases between the two ends. The chain employs TRBV7-8 and TRBJ2-1, with unresolved D. The clonotype was recovered from a woman aged 50 to 60 with HTLV-1-associated myelopathy (HAM/TSP). Sequenced: PBMCs. CDR3: CASSLVGSSYNEQFF. CDR3 sequence (DNA): TGTGCCAGCAGCTTAGTGGGTAGCTCCTACAATGAGCAGTTCTTC.